This TCR beta chain emerged from a study of CD8 T cells in ankylosing spondylitis. Of note for this clonotype: No antigen is known for it.

Study-wide results and limits: Several of the motif variants were reported before in synovial fluid and blood from reactive arthritis. A TCR beta motif of 7 to 9 highly homologous variants seemed to mark ankylosing spondylitis blood. Disease-associated clones were reportedly significantly overrepresented in matched ankylosing spondylitis synovial fluid.

By quantitative 5'-RACE with molecular barcodes, the TCR beta libraries were made. TCRdb fed the 5' RACE reads into MiXCR, producing one record per CDR3 protein. The sample lists 500,000 or so distinct CDR3 sequences, over 4% occurring once. Sequences were obtained from blood, either unsorted or a sorted T cell fraction (not recorded which). This TCR was recovered from a male donor with ankylosing spondylitis.

The CDR3 nucleotides read TGTGCCAGCAGTTCGCCCCGGGGCCTTCGGGGGGACGAGCAGTACTTC. The encoded protein is CASSSPRGLRGDEQYF. The V and J genes are TRBV27 and TRBJ2-7, with TRBD2 matching over 7 bases. The CDR3 covers 16 residues. Unmatched junction bases numbered 14, after V lost 4 bases and J lost 5 bases. CDR1 MNHEY and CDR2 SMNVEV come from the germline V gene (reference sequence).